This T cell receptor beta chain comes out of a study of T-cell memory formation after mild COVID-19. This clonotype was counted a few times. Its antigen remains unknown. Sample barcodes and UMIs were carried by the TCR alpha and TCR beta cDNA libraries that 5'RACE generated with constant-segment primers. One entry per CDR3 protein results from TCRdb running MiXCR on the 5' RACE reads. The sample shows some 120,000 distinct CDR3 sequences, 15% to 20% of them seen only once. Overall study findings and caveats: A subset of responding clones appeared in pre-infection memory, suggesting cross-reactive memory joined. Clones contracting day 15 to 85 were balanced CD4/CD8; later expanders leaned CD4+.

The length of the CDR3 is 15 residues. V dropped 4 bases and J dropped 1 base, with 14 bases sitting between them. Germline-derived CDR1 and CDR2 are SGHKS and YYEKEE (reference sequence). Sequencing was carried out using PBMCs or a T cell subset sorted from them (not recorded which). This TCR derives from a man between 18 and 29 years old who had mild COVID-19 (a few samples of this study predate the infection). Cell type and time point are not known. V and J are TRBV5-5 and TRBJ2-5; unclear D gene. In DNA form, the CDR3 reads TGTGCCAGCAGCGAAAAAAACTGGATCCAAGAGACCCAGTACTTC. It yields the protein CASSEKNWIQETQYF.